One sample yielded the 23 T cell receptor beta chains listed below, sequenced in a study of T cell responses to AZD1222 COVID-19 vaccine. Libraries were prepared by immunoSEQ multiplex PCR; TCRdb keeps only in-frame clonotypes and omits some of them. The data show about 130,000 clones, around 84% seen once. The source was peripheral blood, collected on day 0 of AZD1222 vaccination. These receptors all stem from an adult in good health.

CDR3 DNA: TGCGCCAGCAGCTTAGACAGGCCCGTCAATTCACCCCTCCACTTT. It translates to CASSLDRPVNSPLHF. The chain couples TRBV5-1 to TRBJ1-6, with TRBD1 as a possible D gene (6 bases). CDR3 length equals 15 residues. In germline, CDR1 is SGHRS, CDR2 YFSETQ. Trimming pared 2 bases from V and 7 bases from J, leaving 13 bases between.

The CDR3 loop reads CASSFSGGNTGELFF. CDR3 in DNA: TGTGCCAGCAGCTTTAGCGGGGGTAACACCGGGGAGCTGTTTTTT. This chain connects TRBV11-3 to TRBJ2-2, with 9 bases identical to TRBD2. The CDR3 sequence is 15 residues long. The junction had 1 base not matched to a gene; V was cut back by 3 bases and J by 2 bases. From germline, CDR1 is SGHNT and CDR2 YENEEA. Using reference TRBV11-3 and TRBJ2-2 for the parts outside the CDR3, the full variable domain is EAGVVQSPRYKIIEKKQPVAFWCNPISGHNTLYWYLQNLGQGPELLIRYENEEAVDDSQLPKDRFSAERLKGVDSTLKIQPAELGDSAVYLCASSFSGGNTGELFFGEGSRLTVL.

The chain carries TRBV12-3 or TRBV12-4 and TRBJ2-3; D is ambiguous. The V gene lost 2 bases and the J gene lost 6 bases, with 6 bases spanning the gap. CDR3 size: 12 residues. The CDR3 protein is CASSLWLDTQYF. CDR3 in DNA: TGTGCCAGCAGTTTATGGCTTGATACGCAGTATTTT.

The chain employs TRBV21-1 and TRBJ1-6; the DNA was not used to check the table's D call, TRBD1. TRBV21-1 is labeled a pseudogene. The length of the CDR3 is 15 residues. CDR3 nucleotides: TGTGCCAGCAGCGGAGCAGGGGTTGTAAATTCACCCCTCCACTTT. This translates into CASSGAGVVNSPLHF.

This chain uses TRBV28 with TRBJ2-1; D possibly corresponds to TRBD2 (6 bases). The CDR3 runs 14 residues. Germline V gives CDR1 MDHEN, CDR2 SYDVKM. V was clipped by 6 bases and J by 3 bases, with 12 bases between them. DNA for the CDR3: TGTGCCAGCAGGGACTACCGCCTCTACAATGAGCAGTTCTTC. It yields the protein CASRDYRLYNEQFF.

This clone was picked up a small number of times. The chain combines TRBV6-5 with TRBJ1-5; 7 bases align to TRBD1. The CDR3 covers 14 residues. In germline, CDR1 is MNHEY, CDR2 SVGAGI. Trimming removed 3 bases from V and 5 bases from J; junction bases left unmatched: 4. This CDR3 is CASSYFTGDQPQHF. In nucleotides, the CDR3 is TGTGCCAGCAGTTATTTTACAGGGGATCAGCCCCAGCATTTT.

The chain links TRBV27 to TRBJ1-2, with a possible D match to TRBD1 (5 bases). The V end was cut by 3 bases, the J end by 6 bases, with 14 bases between. Germline CDR1 is MNHEY and CDR2 is SMNVEV (reference sequence). The CDR3 length is 14 residues. CDR3 coding DNA: TGTGCCAGCAGTTTTACCGGGACGGACGATGGCTACACCTTC. Residues: CASSFTGTDDGYTF.

V is TRBV3-1 (or the pseudogene TRBV3-2) and J is TRBJ1-3, with 8 positions matching TRBD1. Trimming at V came to 1 base and at J to 0 bases, leaving 5 bases not matched to a gene. The germline V gene encodes CDR1 LGHDT and CDR2 YNNKEL (reference sequence). The CDR3 covers 17 residues. The CDR3 DNA is TGTGCCAGCAGCCAAGCCGGGACAGGCTACTCTGGAAACACCATATATTTT. It codes for CASSQAGTGYSGNTIYF.

The J gene is TRBJ2-2, the V gene TRBV7-9, with 11 positions matching TRBD2. The J segment lost 1 base and the V segment lost 6 bases, leaving 7 bases of the junction unmatched. CDR3 length equals 17 residues. Germline values: CDR1 SEHNR, CDR2 FQNEAQ (reference sequence). This chain's CDR3 is CASRPLTSGGNTGELFF. The CDR3, as DNA: TGTGCCAGCAGGCCTCTTACTAGCGGGGGGAACACCGGGGAGCTGTTTTTT.

The chain joins TRBV6-5 to TRBJ2-7; TRBD1 agrees at 10 bases. After removal of 4 bases from V and 3 bases from J, the junction contained 3 bases not matched to a gene. The germline gives CDR1 MNHEY, CDR2 SVGAGI. CDR3 length: 14 residues. Written as DNA, the CDR3 is TGTGCCAGCAGTTTTGGGACAGGGGACTACGAGCAGTACTTC. This encodes CASSFGTGDYEQYF.

The gene calls are TRBV9 and TRBJ1-6; 9 bases fit TRBD1. Germline lookup yields CDR1 SGDLS and CDR2 YYNGEE. V trimming: 4 bases; J trimming: 7 bases; junction bases outside the gene matches: 6. The CDR3 contains 15 residues. The chain's CDR3 is CASSQVTGGNSPLHF. CDR3 nucleotide sequence: TGTGCCAGCAGCCAGGTGACAGGGGGAAATTCACCCCTCCACTTT.

The genes are TRBV5-1 and TRBJ2-5; D call uncertain. V was cut by 1 base and J by 5 bases, with 6 bases left in between. The CDR3 loop spans 12 amino acids. From germline, CDR1 is SGHRS and CDR2 YFSETQ. This CDR3 reads CASSLSPETQYF. CDR3 nucleotide sequence: TGCGCCAGCAGCTTGTCCCCGGAGACCCAGTACTTC.

The chain employs TRBV28 and TRBJ2-1; no firm D call. There are 17 residues in the CDR3. Trimming left V 2 bases short and J 5 bases short, with 19 bases between. Germline CDR1 is MDHEN and CDR2 is SYDVKM. The CDR3 sequence: CASSLSVRHEKNNEQFF. CDR3 DNA sequence: TGTGCCAGCAGTTTAAGCGTCAGGCACGAAAAGAACAATGAGCAGTTCTTC.

The genes are TRBV10-2 and TRBJ2-7, with 7 bases that match TRBD2. Germline CDR1 is WSHSY and CDR2 is SAAADI. This CDR3 comprises 15 residues. Unmatched junction bases numbered 9, after V lost 5 bases and J lost 2 bases. CDR3 DNA sequence: TGCGCCAGCAGTTACGATCGCGGGGGTACCTACGAGCAGTACTTC. As protein: CASSYDRGGTYEQYF.

For the CDR3, the DNA is TGTGCCAGCAGTAGACAGATTAATGAAAAACTGTTTTTT. It is translated as CASSRQINEKLFF. This rearrangement joins TRBV12-3 or TRBV12-4 to TRBJ1-4, with a weak D call TRBD1 (5 bases). Trimming pared 5 bases from V and 4 bases from J, leaving 8 bases between. The CDR3 consists of 13 residues.

The V gene is TRBV18, the J gene TRBJ1-6, with D tentatively TRBD1 (6 bases). CDR1 KGHSH and CDR2 LQKENI come from the germline V gene. The germline V and J ends were trimmed by 0 bases and 10 bases, with 10 bases remaining between them. This CDR3 contains 14 residues. DNA for the CDR3: TGTGCCAGCTCACCACCTTTTCAGGGGTCACCCCTCCACTTT. It encodes CASSPPFQGSPLHF.

This clone was found once. The sample holds other DNA sequences that translate to the same CDR3. The V and J genes are TRBV12-3 or TRBV12-4 and TRBJ1-5; D perhaps matches TRBD1 (5 bases). This CDR3 has 13 residues. Trimming stripped 3 bases from V and 5 bases from J, with 8 bases between. This CDR3 reads CASSLGRDQPQHF. The CDR3 DNA reads TGTGCCAGCAGTTTGGGCAGGGATCAGCCCCAGCATTTT.

The rearrangement joins TRBV24-1 to TRBJ1-5, with D unclear. The germline V gene has CDR1 KGHDR and CDR2 SFDVKD. The germline V and J ends were trimmed by 2 bases and 9 bases, with 7 bases remaining between them. This CDR3 is 12 amino acids long. In DNA, the CDR3 is TGTGCCACCAGTGATTCTGGTTGGCCCCAGCATTTT. This translates into CATSDSGWPQHF.

This clone was found once. The chain joins TRBV24-1 to TRBJ1-4; 12 nucleotides agree with TRBD1. The CDR3 contains 14 residues. The V gene end was trimmed by 7 bases and the J gene end by 8 bases; junction bases not matched to a gene: 4. Germline V gene sequence: CDR1 KGHDR, CDR2 SFDVKD. The CDR3 reads CATSPGTGGEKLFF. CDR3 coding DNA: TGTGCCACCAGCCCCGGGACAGGGGGCGAAAAACTGTTTTTT.

The chain carries TRBV19 and TRBJ1-2; 7 bases align to TRBD1. The CDR3 runs 16 residues. Germline V gene data show CDR1 as LNHDA and CDR2 as SQIVND (reference sequence). The V segment lost 7 bases and the J segment 3 bases; nucleotides outside the gene matches: 14. CDR3 residues: CASNPRGGGVDYGYTF. CDR3 nucleotides: TGTGCCAGTAACCCCAGGGGAGGGGGCGTGGACTATGGCTACACCTTC.

The chain employs TRBV27 and TRBJ1-2, with TRBD1 as a possible D gene (6 bases). CDR1 is MNHEY and CDR2 is SMNVEV in the germline V gene (reference sequence). V lost 3 bases to trimming and J lost 8 bases, with 16 bases between them. The CDR3 spans 14 residues. The CDR3 region is CASSLNRDSWGYTF. The CDR3 DNA is TGTGCCAGCAGTTTGAACAGGGATAGCTGGGGCTACACCTTC.

The V gene is TRBV6-5, the J gene TRBJ2-7; maybe TRBD2 (5 bases). This CDR3 has 15 residues. Germline lookup yields CDR1 MNHEY and CDR2 SVGAGI. The V end was cut by 2 bases, the J end by 2 bases, with 13 bases between. As DNA, the CDR3 is TGTGCCAGCAGTTACGGACTTCACGGTACCTACGAGCAGTACTTC. Amino acids: CASSYGLHGTYEQYF.

This clone turned up a few times. In DNA form, the CDR3 reads TGTGCCAGCAGGGGAGGAGCGGGAGCCTACAATGAGCAGTTCTTC. Translation gives CASRGGAGAYNEQFF. This chain joins TRBV27 and TRBJ2-1, with 8 bases matching TRBD2. Germline trimming cut 6 bases from V and 2 bases from J; bases unmatched to any gene: 6. Germline V gives CDR1 MNHEY, CDR2 SMNVEV (reference sequence). There are 15 residues in the CDR3.